A few counts support the clone carrying this TCR beta chain. Antigen unknown. Out of unsorted whole blood came the blood RNA, and germline DNA was extracted as well. Patients were treatment-naive with chronic HBV infection. The entry originates in a study of tumor-infiltrating lymphocytes in primary liver carcinoma. Study conclusions and caveats: Lesser overlap characterized tumor-adjacent and tumor-blood pairs relative to tumor region pairs.

Priming with a constant-region primer yielded TCR beta cDNA from roughly 500 ng total RNA. ARM-PCR, slightly modified, supplied the TCR beta libraries through three nested multiplex PCR rounds. Investigators reported that the first two PCR rounds, at 10 to 11 cycles each, used TRBV1-TRBV30 forward primers with a C-beta reverse primer. Each CDR3 protein gets one entry after TCRdb re-called the multiplex PCR reads with MiXCR. The sample carries 310,000 or so distinct CDR3 sequences, about three fifths recorded once. The length of the CDR3 is 14 residues. V lost 4 bases, J lost 1 base, and 7 bases lay in between. Germline V gene sequence: CDR1 MNHEY, CDR2 SVGAGI.

The sequence was collected from a woman in her thirties with primary liver carcinoma and hepatitis B virus infection. The rearrangement links TRBV6-5 to TRBJ1-4; D gene ambiguous. The sequenced sample was peripheral blood. CDR3 protein: CASSSSVTNEKLFF. The CDR3 DNA reads as TGTGCCAGCAGTTCGAGCGTAACTAATGAAAAACTGTTTTTT.